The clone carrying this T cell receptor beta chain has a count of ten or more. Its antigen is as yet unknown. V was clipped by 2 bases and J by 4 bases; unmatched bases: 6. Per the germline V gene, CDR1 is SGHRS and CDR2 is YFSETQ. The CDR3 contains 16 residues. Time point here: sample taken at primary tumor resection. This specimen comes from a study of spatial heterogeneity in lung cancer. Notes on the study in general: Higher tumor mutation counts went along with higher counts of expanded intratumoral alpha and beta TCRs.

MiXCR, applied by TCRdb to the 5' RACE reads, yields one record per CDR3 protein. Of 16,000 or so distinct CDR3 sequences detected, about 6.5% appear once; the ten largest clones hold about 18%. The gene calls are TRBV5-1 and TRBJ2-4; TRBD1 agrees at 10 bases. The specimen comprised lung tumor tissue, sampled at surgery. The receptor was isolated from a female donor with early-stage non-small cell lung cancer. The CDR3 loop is CASSFTGGQGKNIQYF. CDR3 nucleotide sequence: TGCGCCAGCAGCTTTACCGGGGGACAGGGGAAAAACATTCAGTACTTC. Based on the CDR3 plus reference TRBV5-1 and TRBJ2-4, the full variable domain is KAGVTQTPRYLIKTRGQQVTLSCSPISGHRSVSWYQQTPGQGLQFLFEYFSETQRNKGNFPGRFSGRQFSNSRSEMNVSTLELGDSALYLCASSFTGGQGKNIQYFGAGTRLSVL.